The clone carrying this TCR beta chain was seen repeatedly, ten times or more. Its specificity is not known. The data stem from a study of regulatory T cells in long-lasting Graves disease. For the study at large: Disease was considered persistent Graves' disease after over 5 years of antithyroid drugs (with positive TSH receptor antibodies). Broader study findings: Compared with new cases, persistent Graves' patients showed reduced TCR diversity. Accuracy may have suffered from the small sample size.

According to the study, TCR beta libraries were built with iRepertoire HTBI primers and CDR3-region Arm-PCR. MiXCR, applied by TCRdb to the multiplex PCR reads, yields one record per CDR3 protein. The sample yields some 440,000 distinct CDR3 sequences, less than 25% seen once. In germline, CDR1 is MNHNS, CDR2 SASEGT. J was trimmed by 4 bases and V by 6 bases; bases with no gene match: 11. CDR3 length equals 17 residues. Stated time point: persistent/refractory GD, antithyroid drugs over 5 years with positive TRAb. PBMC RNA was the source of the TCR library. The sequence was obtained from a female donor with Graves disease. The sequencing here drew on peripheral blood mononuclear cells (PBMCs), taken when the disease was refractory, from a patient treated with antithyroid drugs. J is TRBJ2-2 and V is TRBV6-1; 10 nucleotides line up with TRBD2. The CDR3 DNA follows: TGTGCCAGCAGATGGACTAGCGGCTCTGGGGGCACCGGGGAGCTGTTTTTT. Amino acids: CASRWTSGSGGTGELFF.